The 16 T cell receptor beta chains in this list originate from one sample, sequenced in a study of radiotherapy plus CTLA-4 blockade in lung cancer. Sequencing was performed with immunoSEQ multiplex PCR; in TCRdb, only in-frame clones are kept and a portion is missing. Of about 82,000 clones listed, around 72% were seen once; the top ten hold more than 12%. The source material was peripheral blood, sampled from a patient treated with radiotherapy plus ipilimumab. These receptors originate from a human donor with non-small cell lung cancer that progressed on radiotherapy plus ipilimumab.

The gene calls are TRBV29-1 and TRBJ1-2; the D gene is possibly TRBD1 (6 bases). V was trimmed by 3 bases and J by 0 bases, leaving 11 bases between them. Germline V gene lookup returns CDR1 SQVTM and CDR2 ANQGSEA. This CDR3 has 14 amino acids. The chain's CDR3 is CSVDVGATNYGYTF. The CDR3 DNA sequence: TGCAGCGTTGATGTGGGGGCGACTAACTATGGCTACACCTTC.

This chain links TRBV4-2 with TRBJ1-5, with TRBD1 identical over 7 bases. This CDR3 has 18 amino acids. V was clipped by 4 bases and J by 2 bases; unmatched bases: 14. Germline CDR1 reads LGHNA; CDR2 reads YNFKEQ. The CDR3 spells CASSRRLETGLGNQPQHF. The CDR3 DNA reads TGTGCCAGCAGCCGTCGTTTGGAGACAGGGTTGGGCAATCAGCCCCAGCATTTT.

This chain links TRBV18 with TRBJ2-2; D not certain. This CDR3 contains 16 residues. Trimming took 0 bases from V and 0 from J, leaving 8 bases between them. Per germline, CDR1 KGHSH and CDR2 LQKENI. Here the CDR3 reads CASSPPSRTNTGELFF. The CDR3, as DNA: TGTGCCAGCTCACCACCGTCGCGCACGAACACCGGGGAGCTGTTTTTT. Full variable domain (missing parts from reference TRBV18 and TRBJ2-2): NAGVMQNPRHLVRRRGQEARLRCSPMKGHSHVYWYRQLPEEGLKFMVYLQKENIIDESGMPKERFSAEFPKEGPSILRIQQVVRGDSAAYFCASSPPSRTNTGELFFGEGSRLTVL.

The chain employs TRBV19 and TRBJ1-1; D gene ambiguous. There are 12 residues in the CDR3. The germline V and J ends were trimmed by 4 bases and 8 bases, with 11 bases remaining between them. Germline-derived CDR1 and CDR2 are LNHDA and SQIVND (reference sequence). CDR3 protein: CASSTFSLEAFF. The CDR3 bases are TGTGCCAGTAGTACTTTCAGTCTAGAAGCTTTCTTT.

V usage is TRBV27 and J usage is TRBJ1-2; D not certain. V lost 2 bases and J lost 5, with 15 bases in between. CDR1 is MNHEY, CDR2 SMNVEV, per germline (reference sequence). The CDR3 is made up of 15 amino acids. The CDR3 DNA reads TGTGCCAGCAGTTTAAGGCAGGCGTACATTTATGGCTACACCTTC. It specifies CASSLRQAYIYGYTF.

This clone was observed a handful of times. This sequence joins TRBV4-3 and TRBJ1-3; tentative D call: TRBD1 (5 bases). Trimming removed 0 bases from V and 4 bases from J, with 10 bases in between. Germline V gene lookup returns CDR1 LGHNA and CDR2 YSLEER. This CDR3 is 15 amino acids long. The CDR3 protein is CASSQDGTIGNTIYF. CDR3 sequence (DNA): TGCGCCAGCAGCCAAGATGGGACGATCGGAAACACCATATATTTT.

V gene TRBV7-8 combines with J gene TRBJ1-1; D is unresolved. The germline V gene encodes CDR1 SGHVS and CDR2 FQNEAQ. The CDR3 extends over 12 amino acids. V dropped 5 bases and J dropped 4 bases, with 8 bases sitting between them. In DNA form, the CDR3 reads TGTGCCAGCAGCCTTCGGCCCACTGAAGCTTTCTTT. Its protein product is CASSLRPTEAFF.

The chain has TRBV18 and TRBJ2-2; TRBD2 matches 7 bases. CDR1 KGHSH and CDR2 LQKENI come from the germline V gene. V was pared by 4 bases and J by 1 base, with 3 bases of the junction left unmatched. The CDR3 is made up of 15 amino acids. The CDR3 loop is CASSQRTRNTGELFF. In DNA form, the CDR3 reads TGTGCCAGCTCACAACGGACTAGGAACACCGGGGAGCTGTTTTTT.

This sequence joins TRBV2 and TRBJ1-5, with D unresolved. Trimming took 8 bases from V and 3 from J, leaving 20 bases between them. The CDR3 is 16 residues long. CDR1 is SNHLY, CDR2 FYNNEI, per germline. The chain's CDR3 is CASHEVVPDLNQPQHF. The CDR3 bases are TGTGCCAGCCATGAAGTCGTCCCGGACCTCAATCAGCCCCAGCATTTT.

The chain combines TRBV28 with TRBJ2-1; TRBD2 matches 12 bases. This CDR3 has 16 residues. With V trimmed by 7 bases and J by 8 bases, 12 bases remained unmatched. Per the germline V gene, CDR1 is MDHEN and CDR2 is SYDVKM. DNA for the CDR3: TGTGCCAGCACCCTTATGACTAGCGGGAGTCAGGATGAGCAGTTCTTC. Translation gives CASTLMTSGSQDEQFF.

The chain has TRBV6-6 and TRBJ1-2, with 8 bases aligning to TRBD1. Germline CDR1 MNHNY, CDR2 SVGAGI (reference sequence). This CDR3 is 13 amino acids long. V lost 6 bases, J lost 8 bases, and 8 bases stayed unmatched. CDR3 region: CASRTGTGQGYTF. In DNA form, the CDR3 reads TGTGCCAGCAGGACCGGGACAGGTCAAGGCTACACCTTC.

The chain couples TRBV19 to TRBJ1-1; D not resolved. This CDR3 comprises 14 residues. Germline CDR1 and CDR2: LNHDA and SQIVND (reference sequence). Trimming stripped 3 bases from V and 1 base from J, with 9 bases between. CDR3 in DNA: TGTGCCAGTAGTATGGTACGGTCGAACACTGAAGCTTTCTTT. Amino acids: CASSMVRSNTEAFF.

In this sample, this clone turned up a few times. This chain joins TRBV27 and TRBJ1-2, with 8 nucleotides matching TRBD1. CDR1 and CDR2 (germline): MNHEY, SMNVEV (reference sequence). The CDR3 extends over 15 amino acids. Germline trimming cut 0 bases from V and 6 bases from J; bases unmatched to any gene: 6. The CDR3 protein is CASSLSSQGADGYTF. CDR3 sequence (DNA): TGTGCCAGCAGTTTATCGTCCCAGGGGGCGGATGGCTACACCTTC.

The CDR3 DNA sequence: TGTGCCAGCAGTTTCCCTCCTAGAGGGAGGTCACGCACAGATACGCAGTATTTT. The encoded protein is CASSFPPRGRSRTDTQYF. The chain uses TRBV28 and TRBJ2-3; D may be TRBD2 (6 bases). The CDR3 has 18 amino acids. Germline V gene sequence: CDR1 MDHEN, CDR2 SYDVKM. Trimming removed 3 bases from V and 1 base from J, with 20 bases in between. Variable domain in full (rest from reference TRBV28 and TRBJ2-3): DVKVTQSSRYLVKRTGEKVFLECVQDMDHENMFWYRQDPGLGLRLIYFSYDVKMKEKGDIPEGYSVSREKKERFSLILESASTNQTSMYLCASSFPPRGRSRTDTQYFGPGTRLTVL.

This chain connects TRBV27 to TRBJ2-1; 9 bases are a match to TRBD2. Losses at the gene ends were 3 bases for V and 3 bases for J; bases not matched to a gene: 6. CDR3 length: 16 amino acids. The V gene's germline CDR1 is MNHEY and CDR2 SMNVEV (reference sequence). As DNA, the CDR3 is TGTGCCAGCAGTTTGGCTAGCGGGAACCTCTACAATGAGCAGTTCTTC. Its protein product is CASSLASGNLYNEQFF.

The chain is built from TRBV4-3 and TRBJ2-5, with 7 bases identical to TRBD1. This CDR3 spans 15 amino acids. V lost 1 base and J lost 4; bases outside the gene matches: 6. The germline V gene has CDR1 LGHNA and CDR2 YSLEER. In DNA, the CDR3 is TGCGCCAGCAGCCAAGGAGGGACAGTAGTAGAGACCCAGTACTTC. It codes for CASSQGGTVVETQYF.